This TCR beta chain was documented in a study of blood T cell repertoires in COVID-19 (dated by TCRdb to 2019 to 2021). For the study in its entirety: Samples from collaborators originated in the United States, Italy and Spain and spanned both the acute and convalescent phases of COVID-19. The material from the prospective study consisted of cDNA or gDNA derived from T cells, B-cell-depleted T cells, or PBMCs. The samples were drawn from two sources: the first 160 participants of the ongoing ImmuneRACE study, and 950 to 1,500 subjects contributed by 6 global collaborators. Deeply sampled blood TCRbeta repertoires from subjects exposed to, actively infected with, or recovered from COVID-19 were included in the dataset. HLA class I and class II types, where available, came from metadata supplied by the sample provider rather than from assay-based typing. A freely available public database, intended as a resource for researchers studying the immune response to SARS-CoV-2, is where the repertoires were released. The sample metadata nearly always contained a de-identified subject ID, COVID-19 status, age in years and sex. Study-wide findings and limitations: The quantity of clinical and demographic metadata differed by source and by participant and was supplied without curation.

V is cut by 1 base and J by 6 bases, and the space between the germline ends is 8 bases. The CDR3 covers 13 residues, taking in both the cysteine and the phenylalanine. Kept here is only the CDR3 DNA, which spans 39 bases and is read in frame from base 1. The CDR1 and CDR2 encoded by the germline V gene are SGHNT and YENEEA. This clone is a singleton in its sample. There is no known antigen for this receptor. No base qualities exist here, and no much larger clone lies one base off it. The immunoSEQ Assay, a bias-controlled multiplex PCR, was used to amplify TCRbeta CDR3 regions from genomic DNA. The study's processing was this. The number of nucleated cells in each sample was estimated by amplification of reference gene primers within the assay. Sequence reads were collapsed and filtered to measure the absolute abundance of every unique TCRbeta CDR3 rearrangement. For each sample, productive Simpson clonality was calculated as the square root of Simpson's diversity index across productive rearrangements. The clones in this table, taken by TCRdb from immuneACCESS, are in-frame only. Not every clone is retained; where verified, under half of the shortfall comes from an unresolved V gene, and the cause of the rest is unknown. That table furnishes V, J and clone size, whereas the DNA furnished D and trimming. This sample has around 180,000 clones in its table, and approximately 90% of those were observed once. Of the sample, less than 3.5% is held by the ten largest clones.

The collaborating institutions used their own protocols to collect whole blood in K2EDTA tubes. Collaborator samples were shipped for TCRbeta analysis as frozen whole blood, isolated PBMCs, or DNA extracted from either sample type. The sequenced sample was peripheral blood. This clonotype originated in a woman aged 25 to 39 with active or convalescent COVID-19. The chain is assembled from TRBV11-3 and TRBJ2-3; D gene: possibly TRBD1, on 5 matching bases. The sequenced DNA: TGTGCCAGCAGCTTAGGGCACAGGGATACGCAGTATTTT. Protein translation: CASSLGHRDTQYF.